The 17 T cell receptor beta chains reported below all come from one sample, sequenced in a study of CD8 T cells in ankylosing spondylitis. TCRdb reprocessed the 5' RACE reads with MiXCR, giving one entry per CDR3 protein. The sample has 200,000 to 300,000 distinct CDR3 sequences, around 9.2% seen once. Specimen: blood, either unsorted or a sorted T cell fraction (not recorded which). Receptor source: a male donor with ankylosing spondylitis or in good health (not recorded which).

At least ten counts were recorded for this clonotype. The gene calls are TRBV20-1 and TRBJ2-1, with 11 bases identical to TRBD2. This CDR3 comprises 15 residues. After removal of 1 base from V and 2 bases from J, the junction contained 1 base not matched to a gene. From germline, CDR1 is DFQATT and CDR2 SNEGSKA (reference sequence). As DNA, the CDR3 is TGCAGTGCTAGAGCGGGACTAGCGGCCTACAATGAGCAGTTCTTC. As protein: CSARAGLAAYNEQFF.

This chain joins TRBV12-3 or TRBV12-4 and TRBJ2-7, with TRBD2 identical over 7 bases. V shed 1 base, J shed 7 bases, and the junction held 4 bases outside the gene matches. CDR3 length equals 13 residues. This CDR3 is CASSLDGRWEQYF. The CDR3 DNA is TGTGCCAGCAGTTTAGACGGGAGGTGGGAGCAGTACTTC.

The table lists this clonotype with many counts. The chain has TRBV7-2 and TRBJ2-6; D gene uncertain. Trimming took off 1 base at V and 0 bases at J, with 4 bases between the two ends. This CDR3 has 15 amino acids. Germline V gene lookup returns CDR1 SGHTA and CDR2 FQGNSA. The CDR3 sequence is CASSLVPSGANVLTF. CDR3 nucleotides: TGTGCCAGCAGCTTAGTTCCCTCTGGGGCCAACGTCCTGACTTTC.

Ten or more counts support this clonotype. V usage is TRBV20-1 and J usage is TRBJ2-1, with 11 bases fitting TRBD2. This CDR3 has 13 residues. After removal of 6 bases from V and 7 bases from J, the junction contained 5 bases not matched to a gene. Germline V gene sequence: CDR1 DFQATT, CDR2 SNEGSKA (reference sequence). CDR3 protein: CSAKLAGVNEQFF. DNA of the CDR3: TGCAGTGCAAAACTAGCGGGAGTTAATGAGCAGTTCTTC.

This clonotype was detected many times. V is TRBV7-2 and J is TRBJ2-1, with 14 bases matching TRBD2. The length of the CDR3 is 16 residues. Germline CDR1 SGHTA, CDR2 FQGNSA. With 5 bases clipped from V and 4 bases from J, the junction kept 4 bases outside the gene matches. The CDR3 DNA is TGTGCCAGCAGCCCCAGGACTAGCGGGGGGTACAATGAGCAGTTCTTC. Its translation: CASSPRTSGGYNEQFF. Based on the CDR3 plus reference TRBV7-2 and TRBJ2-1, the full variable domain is GAGVSQSPSNKVTEKGKDVELRCDPISGHTALYWYRQSLGQGLEFLIYFQGNSAPDKSGLPSDRFSAERTGGSVSTLTIQRTQQEDSAVYLCASSPRTSGGYNEQFFGPGTRLTVL.

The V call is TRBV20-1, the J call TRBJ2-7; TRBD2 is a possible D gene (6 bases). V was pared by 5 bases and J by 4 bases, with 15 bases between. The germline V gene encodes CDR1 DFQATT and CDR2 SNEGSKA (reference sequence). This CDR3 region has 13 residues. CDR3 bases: TGCAGTGCTGTCGGGAGTGTCCAGTACGAGCAGTACTTC. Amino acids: CSAVGSVQYEQYF.

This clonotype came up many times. CDR3 in amino acids: CASSLMTGSNYGYTF. The CDR3 nucleotides read TGTGCCAGCAGTTTAATGACAGGGTCTAACTATGGCTACACCTTC. This sequence joins TRBV12-3 or TRBV12-4 and TRBJ1-2; 7 bases agree with TRBD1. V gave up 2 bases and J gave up 0 bases; unmatched junction bases: 3. The CDR3 spans 15 residues.

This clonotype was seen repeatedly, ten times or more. The CDR3 DNA sequence: TGTGCCAGCAGCTTAAAAGGACAGATGAACACTGAAGCTTTCTTT. It translates to CASSLKGQMNTEAFF. The V gene is TRBV7-9, the J gene TRBJ1-1; D might be TRBD1 (6 bases). Germline V CDR1 and CDR2: SEHNR, FQNEAQ (reference sequence). Trimming stripped 2 bases from V and 0 bases from J, with 10 bases between. The CDR3 spans 15 residues.

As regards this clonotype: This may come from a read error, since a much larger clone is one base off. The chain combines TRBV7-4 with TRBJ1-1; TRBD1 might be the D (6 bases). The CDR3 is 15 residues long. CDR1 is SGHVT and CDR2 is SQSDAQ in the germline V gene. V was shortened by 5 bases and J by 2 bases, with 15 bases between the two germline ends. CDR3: CASSPDEGGNTEAFF. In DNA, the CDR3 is TGTGCCAGCAGCCCCGATGAGGGGGGAAACACTGAAGCTTTCTTT.

CDR3 residues: CSARAPSGEGKLFF. The CDR3 nucleotides read TGCAGTGCTAGAGCTCCCTCGGGGGAGGGGAAACTGTTTTTT. The chain employs TRBV20-1 and TRBJ1-4; a weak D match, TRBD1 (5 bases). CDR1 and CDR2 (germline): DFQATT, SNEGSKA (reference sequence). The CDR3 has 14 residues. V lost 1 base, J lost 11 bases, and 17 bases lay in between.

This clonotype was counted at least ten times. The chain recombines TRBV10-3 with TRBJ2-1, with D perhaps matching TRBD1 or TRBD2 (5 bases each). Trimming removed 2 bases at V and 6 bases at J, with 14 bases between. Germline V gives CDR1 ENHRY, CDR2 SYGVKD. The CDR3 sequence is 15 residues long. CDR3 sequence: CAISETRDPVNEQFF. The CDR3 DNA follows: TGTGCCATCAGTGAGACCCGGGACCCGGTCAATGAGCAGTTCTTC.

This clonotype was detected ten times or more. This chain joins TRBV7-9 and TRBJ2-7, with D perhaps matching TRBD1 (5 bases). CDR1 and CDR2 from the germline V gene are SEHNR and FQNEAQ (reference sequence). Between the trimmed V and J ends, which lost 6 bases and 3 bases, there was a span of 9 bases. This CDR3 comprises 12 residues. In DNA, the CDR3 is TGTGCCAGCAGGGCAGGACACTACGAGCAGTACTTC. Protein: CASRAGHYEQYF. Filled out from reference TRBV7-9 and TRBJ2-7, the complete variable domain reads DTGVSQNPRHKITKRGQNVTFRCDPISEHNRLYWYRQTLGQGPEFLTYFQNEAQLEKSRLLSDRFSAERPKGSFSTLEIQRTEQGDSAMYLCASRAGHYEQYFGPGTRLTVT.

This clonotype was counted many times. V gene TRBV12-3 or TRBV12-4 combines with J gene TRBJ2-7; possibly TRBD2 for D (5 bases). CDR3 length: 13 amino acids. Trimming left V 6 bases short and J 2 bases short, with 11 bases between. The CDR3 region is CASSRTHTYEQYF. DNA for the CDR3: TGTGCCAGCAGCCGGACTCACACCTACGAGCAGTACTTC.

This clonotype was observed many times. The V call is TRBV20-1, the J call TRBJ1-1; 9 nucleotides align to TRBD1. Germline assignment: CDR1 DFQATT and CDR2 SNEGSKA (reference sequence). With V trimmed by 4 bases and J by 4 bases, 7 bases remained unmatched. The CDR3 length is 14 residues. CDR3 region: CSAKTGGEVTEAFF. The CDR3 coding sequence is TGCAGTGCTAAAACAGGGGGCGAGGTCACTGAAGCTTTCTTT.

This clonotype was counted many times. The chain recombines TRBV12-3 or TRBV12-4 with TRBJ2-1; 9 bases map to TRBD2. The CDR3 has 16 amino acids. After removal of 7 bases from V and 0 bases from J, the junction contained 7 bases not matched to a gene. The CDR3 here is CASKRAGGSSYNEQFF. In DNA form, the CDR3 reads TGTGCCAGCAAACGAGCGGGGGGCAGCTCCTACAATGAGCAGTTCTTC.

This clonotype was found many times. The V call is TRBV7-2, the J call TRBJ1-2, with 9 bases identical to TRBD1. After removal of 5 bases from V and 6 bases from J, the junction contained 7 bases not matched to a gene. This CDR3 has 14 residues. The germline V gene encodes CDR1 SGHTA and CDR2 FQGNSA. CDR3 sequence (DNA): TGTGCCAGCAGCCCCCGGACAGGGGAGCATGGCTACACCTTC. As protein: CASSPRTGEHGYTF.

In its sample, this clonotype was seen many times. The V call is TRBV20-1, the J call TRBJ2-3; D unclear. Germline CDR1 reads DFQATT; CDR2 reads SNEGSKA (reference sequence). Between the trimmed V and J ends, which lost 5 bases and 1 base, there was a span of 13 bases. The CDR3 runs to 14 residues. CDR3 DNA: TGCAGTGCTGGCCAAGACGGCCGCACAGATACGCAGTATTTT. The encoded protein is CSAGQDGRTDTQYF.